The 19 T cell receptor beta chains listed next were all sequenced from one sample in a study of blood T cell repertoires in COVID-19. TCRdb's table, derived via immunoSEQ multiplex PCR, lists solely in-frame clones and lacks some. The repertoire consists of some 47,000 clones, with 86% occurring once and the leading ten covering over 2%. Sequences were obtained from peripheral blood. The receptor set was obtained from a woman aged 55 to 70 with acute or convalescent COVID-19.

The V gene is TRBV2, the J gene TRBJ1-4; 10 bases fit TRBD1. The CDR3 has 15 residues. V dropped 4 bases and J dropped 12; count of bases not matched to a gene: 11. The germline CDR1 and CDR2 sequences are SNHLY and FYNNEI. The CDR3 region has the DNA TGTGCCAGCAGTGGCGGGACAGGGGCTATAAGGGAACTGTTTTTT. Translating it yields CASSGGTGAIRELFF.

The chain employs TRBV28 and TRBJ2-6; TRBD1 might be the D (5 bases). Germline loops: CDR1 MDHEN, CDR2 SYDVKM. The CDR3 sequence is 19 residues long. With 4 bases removed from V and 0 bases from J, the gap between germline ends came to 19 bases. CDR3 in DNA: TGTGCCAGCAGTTCCCCAATCAACAGACAGAGCTCTGGGGCCAACGTCCTGACTTTC. It specifies CASSSPINRQSSGANVLTF.

The chain uses TRBV2 and TRBJ1-1; TRBD1 agrees at 8 bases. Germline V lookup: CDR1 SNHLY, CDR2 FYNNEI. J gave up 0 bases and V 6 bases, and 3 bases lay outside the gene matches. There are 14 residues in the CDR3. The CDR3 protein is CASRDRALNTEAFF. Here the CDR3 DNA reads TGTGCCAGCAGGGACAGGGCTCTGAACACTGAAGCTTTCTTT. Supplemented by reference TRBV2 and TRBJ1-1, the full variable domain reads EPEVTQTPSHQVTQMGQEVILRCVPISNHLYFYWYRQILGQKVEFLVSFYNNEISEKSEIFDDQFSVERPDGSNFTLKIRSTKLEDSAMYFCASRDRALNTEAFFGQGTRLTVV.

The chain links TRBV28 to TRBJ1-1; D unresolved. V dropped 8 bases and J dropped 1 base, with 11 bases sitting between them. Germline CDR1 is MDHEN and CDR2 is SYDVKM. This CDR3 has 13 amino acids. DNA for the CDR3: TGTGCCAGCCATGGCACACCGAACACTGAAGCTTTCTTT. The encoded protein is CASHGTPNTEAFF.

J is TRBJ2-1 and V is TRBV19; 15 nucleotides line up with TRBD2. This CDR3 has 16 residues. CDR1 is LNHDA and CDR2 is SQIVND in the germline V gene (reference sequence). Trimming cost V 3 bases and J 7 bases; bases outside gene matches: 4. Here the CDR3 reads CASSMGGTSGRNEQFF. For the CDR3, the DNA is TGTGCCAGTAGTATGGGTGGGACTAGCGGGAGGAATGAGCAGTTCTTC.

The rearrangement uses TRBV18 and TRBJ1-5; TRBD1 is a possible D gene (5 bases). Germline V gives CDR1 KGHSH, CDR2 LQKENI. V was shortened by 3 bases and J by 5 bases, with 11 bases between the two germline ends. There are 14 residues in the CDR3. DNA for the CDR3: TGTGCCAGCTCACCGGGGGGTGTGGATCAGCCCCAGCATTTT. Amino acid sequence: CASSPGGVDQPQHF.

V gene TRBV7-9 combines with J gene TRBJ1-1; 7 bases map to TRBD1. CDR3 length equals 18 residues. The germline V gene has CDR1 SEHNR and CDR2 FQNEAQ (reference sequence). With V trimmed by 9 bases and J by 3 bases, 22 bases remained unmatched. CDR3 coding DNA: TGTGCCAGGCGAGGGGTGACGGGGACTAGACAGGGATACACTGAAGCTTTCTTT. Encoded protein: CARRGVTGTRQGYTEAFF.

The chain uses TRBV15 and TRBJ2-3; 7 bases fit TRBD1. This CDR3 spans 14 amino acids. Germline-derived CDR1 and CDR2 are LNHNV and YYDKDF (reference sequence). V was clipped by 0 bases and J by 10 bases; unmatched bases: 7. The CDR3 region is CATSRETGPISQYF. Here the CDR3 DNA reads TGTGCCACCAGCAGAGAGACAGGGCCGATCTCGCAGTATTTT.

CDR3 nucleotide sequence: TGTGCCAGCAGCCAAGCGGGACTAGCGGGAGATACGCAGTATTTT. It encodes CASSQAGLAGDTQYF. The V gene is TRBV3-1 (or the pseudogene TRBV3-2), the J gene TRBJ2-3; 12 bases fit TRBD2. V lost 1 base and J lost 5; bases outside the gene matches: 1. This CDR3 is built from 15 residues. The germline gives CDR1 LGHDT, CDR2 YNNKEL (reference sequence).

The V call is TRBV6-5, the J call TRBJ1-5; 9 bases agree with TRBD1. Germline CDR1 is MNHEY and CDR2 is SVGAGI. CDR3 length equals 15 residues. The junction had 7 bases not matched to a gene; V was cut back by 6 bases and J by 4 bases. CDR3 DNA: TGTGCCAGCAGCCCCCGGGACAGGGCTAATCAGCCCCAGCATTTT. Its protein product is CASSPRDRANQPQHF.

The chain carries TRBV7-3 and TRBJ2-1; D is ambiguous. The germline V gene encodes CDR1 SGHTA and CDR2 FQGTGA. The CDR3 is 13 residues long. Trimming shortened V by 4 bases and J by 9 bases, and 13 bases separated the two germline ends. CDR3 region: CASSSMVTLEQFF. DNA for the CDR3: TGTGCCAGCAGCTCTATGGTAACTCTTGAGCAGTTCTTC.

The count of this clone is one. V and J are TRBV6-5 and TRBJ2-7; D uncertain. Trimming stripped 6 bases from V and 9 bases from J, with 18 bases between. The CDR3 is 13 residues long. Germline CDR1 reads MNHEY; CDR2 reads SVGAGI. The CDR3 here is CASRDTIPSWQYF. CDR3 in DNA: TGTGCCAGCAGGGATACTATCCCCAGTTGGCAGTACTTC.

The chain employs TRBV5-1 and TRBJ1-1; 8 nucleotides line up with TRBD1. The CDR3 is 14 amino acids. The J segment lost 4 bases and the V segment lost 3 bases, leaving 5 bases of the junction unmatched. Germline assignment: CDR1 SGHRS and CDR2 YFSETQ. CDR3 bases: TGCGCCAGCAGCTCGACAGGGGTGGGCACTGAAGCTTTCTTT. Encoded protein: CASSSTGVGTEAFF.

The genes are TRBV9 and TRBJ2-3; the D gene is possibly TRBD1 (6 bases). Trimming took 0 bases from V and 3 from J, leaving 11 bases between them. The germline CDR1 and CDR2 sequences are SGDLS and YYNGEE. CDR3 size: 15 residues. The CDR3 DNA reads as TGTGCCAGCAGCGTAGCGGGGACAAAAACAGATACGCAGTATTTT. Translation gives CASSVAGTKTDTQYF.

This clone was recorded once. The J gene is TRBJ2-2, the V gene TRBV15; possibly TRBD1 for D (6 bases). Trimming took off 1 base at V and 7 bases at J, with 13 bases between the two ends. Germline values: CDR1 LNHNV, CDR2 YYDKDF (reference sequence). The CDR3 is 15 amino acids. The chain's CDR3 is CATSRGPGAGGELFF. The CDR3 nucleotides are TGTGCCACCAGCAGAGGTCCAGGGGCGGGCGGGGAGCTGTTTTTT.

This clone appeared a single time. The chain has TRBV4-2 and TRBJ2-1; perhaps TRBD1 as D (5 bases). Germline assignment: CDR1 LGHNA and CDR2 YNFKEQ. The CDR3 spans 13 residues. V lost 0 bases and J 6 bases, leaving 6 bases between the germline ends. CDR3 DNA sequence: TGTGCCAGCAGCCAAGACAGGGTCAATGAGCAGTTCTTC. Translating gives CASSQDRVNEQFF.

Here the CDR3 reads CASSPAPGRGEGYTF. The CDR3 DNA is TGTGCCAGCAGTCCCGCCCCGGGGAGGGGCGAGGGCTACACCTTC. The genes are TRBV6-5 and TRBJ1-2; a possible D gene is TRBD1 (5 bases). The V and J ends lost 5 bases and 8 bases respectively, with 21 bases between them. CDR3 size: 15 residues. In germline, CDR1 is MNHEY, CDR2 SVGAGI.

The V call is TRBV18, the J call TRBJ2-7, with 9 bases fitting TRBD1. This CDR3 contains 15 residues. Germline V gives CDR1 KGHSH, CDR2 LQKENI. Losses at the gene ends were 2 bases for V and 2 bases for J; bases not matched to a gene: 4. The CDR3 region is CASSPGTGSTYEQYF. CDR3 nucleotide sequence: TGTGCCAGCTCACCAGGGACAGGGTCGACCTACGAGCAGTACTTC.

In its sample, this clone was seen a few times. CDR3 amino acids: CASSLRSGTSAAQYF. In DNA, the CDR3 is TGTGCCAGCAGCCTTCGCTCCGGGACTAGCGCAGCGCAGTACTTC. The chain is built from TRBV7-8 and TRBJ2-7; 10 bases are a match to TRBD2. Unmatched junction bases numbered 13, after V lost 5 bases and J lost 9 bases. Germline V gene sequence: CDR1 SGHVS, CDR2 FQNEAQ. The CDR3 is made up of 15 amino acids. Full variable domain (remainder filled in from reference TRBV7-8 and TRBJ2-7): GAGVSQSPRYKVAKRGQDVALRCDPISGHVSLFWYQQALGQGPEFLTYFQNEAQLDKSGLPSDRFFAERPEGSVSTLKIQRTQQEDSAVYLCASSLRSGTSAAQYFGPGTRLTVT.